Presented here are 32 T cell receptor beta chains from one specimen sequenced in a study of cytomegalovirus exposure and HLA in healthy donors. PCR employed 60 Vbeta and 13 Jbeta primers. Assay: immunoSEQ multiplex PCR; the TCRdb copy retains only in-frame clones and omits some. The data show 150,000 to 180,000 clones, with 60% to 85% seen just once and approximately 4% held by the top ten. Sequenced input: PBMCs. The receptors come from a middle-aged woman in good health and CMV-seronegative.

CDR3 residues: CAAGAAWQYF. The DNA for the CDR3 is TGTGCGGCCGGAGCCGCGTGGCAGTACTTC. The rearrangement joins TRBV27 to TRBJ2-7; D ambiguous. The CDR3 totals 10 residues. From germline, CDR1 is MNHEY and CDR2 SMNVEV (reference sequence).

The genes are TRBV10-3 and TRBJ2-7, with 10 bases fitting TRBD2. V lost 6 bases, J lost 0 bases, and 2 bases stayed unmatched. CDR1 and CDR2 (germline): ENHRY, SYGVKD. The CDR3 totals 14 residues. The CDR3 reads CAIRGTSDSYEQYF. DNA of the CDR3: TGTGCCATCAGAGGGACTAGCGACTCCTACGAGCAGTACTTC.

The chain uses TRBV10-3 and TRBJ1-4; no reliable D call. The CDR3 totals 15 residues. Per the germline V gene, CDR1 is ENHRY and CDR2 is SYGVKD. V lost 5 bases to trimming and J lost 8 bases, with 18 bases between them. The CDR3 DNA sequence: TGTGCCATCAGTAACTCCGGGAGACGTGGAGAAAAACTGTTTTTT. Its translation is CAISNSGRRGEKLFF.

The chain combines TRBV11-3 with TRBJ1-3; D uncertain. V was trimmed by 0 bases and J by 0 bases, leaving 6 bases between them. The germline V gene has CDR1 SGHNT and CDR2 YENEEA. The CDR3 runs 15 residues. CDR3 sequence: CASSLEMSSGNTIYF. CDR3 DNA sequence: TGTGCCAGCAGCTTAGAAATGAGCTCTGGAAACACCATATATTTT.

This sequence joins TRBV11-2 and TRBJ1-1; TRBD1 matches 7 bases. Germline values: CDR1 SGHAT, CDR2 FQNNGV. The ends lost 5 bases at V and 4 bases at J; junction bases unmatched: 4. CDR3 length: 13 amino acids. CDR3 sequence reads: CASSPTGFTEAFF. The CDR3, as DNA: TGTGCCAGCAGCCCGACAGGGTTCACTGAAGCTTTCTTT.

V is TRBV5-1 and J is TRBJ1-1; D not resolved. Germline V lookup: CDR1 SGHRS, CDR2 YFSETQ. This CDR3 is built from 14 residues. Trimming shortened V by 3 bases and J by 0 bases, and 9 bases separated the two germline ends. CDR3: CASSYLQMNTEAFF. DNA for the CDR3: TGCGCCAGCAGCTACTTACAGATGAACACTGAAGCTTTCTTT.

V usage is TRBV4-2 and J usage is TRBJ2-1; maybe TRBD1 (6 bases). Germline V CDR1 and CDR2: LGHNA, YNFKEQ. V shed 3 bases and J shed 2 bases, with 11 bases lying between them. CDR3 length: 15 amino acids. The CDR3 loop reads CASSQGDTAYNEQFF. The CDR3 DNA reads TGTGCCAGCAGCCAGGGGGACACCGCCTACAATGAGCAGTTCTTC.

J is TRBJ2-1 and V is TRBV7-8; D might be TRBD1 (6 bases). There are 15 residues in the CDR3. Germline V gene data show CDR1 as SGHVS and CDR2 as FQNEAQ. The V end lost 4 bases, the J end lost 6 bases, and 16 bases lay between the germline ends. CDR3 nucleotides: TGTGCCAGCAGCTCACAGGGTGTCTTGGTCAATGAGCAGTTCTTC. Translation gives CASSSQGVLVNEQFF.

The chain recombines TRBV19 with TRBJ1-4, with 10 bases that match TRBD1. Germline V gives CDR1 LNHDA, CDR2 SQIVND (reference sequence). The J segment lost 7 bases and the V segment lost 3 bases, leaving 5 bases of the junction unmatched. This CDR3 has 15 amino acids. CDR3 sequence reads: CASSMGQGRSEKLFF. The CDR3, as DNA: TGTGCCAGTAGTATGGGACAGGGGAGAAGTGAAAAACTGTTTTTT. Complete variable domain (other parts from reference TRBV19 and TRBJ1-4): DGGITQSPKYLFRKEGQNVTLSCEQNLNHDAMYWYRQDPGQGLRLIYYSQIVNDFQKGDIAEGYSVSREKKESFPLTVTSAQKNPTAFYLCASSMGQGRSEKLFFGSGTQLSVL.

The CDR3 DNA reads as TGTGCCAGCAGTTACGAAGAGGGCCGAGGAAACACCATATATTTT. This sequence encodes CASSYEEGRGNTIYF. V and J are TRBV6-5 and TRBJ1-3; no definite D call. V was pared by 2 bases and J by 4 bases, with 12 bases between. Germline V lookup: CDR1 MNHEY, CDR2 SVGAGI. The CDR3 runs 15 residues.

The chain employs TRBV5-6 and TRBJ2-5; tentatively, D is TRBD2 (5 bases). CDR3 length: 14 residues. Germline-derived CDR1 and CDR2 are SGHDT and YYEEEE. Trimming removed 2 bases at V and 2 bases at J, with 10 bases between. CDR3 sequence (DNA): TGTGCCAGCAGCTTAGCGGAGGTACAAGAGACCCAGTACTTC. It specifies CASSLAEVQETQYF.

This chain links TRBV6-6 with TRBJ1-4; no reliable D call. This CDR3 contains 11 residues. Germline V gene lookup returns CDR1 MNHNY and CDR2 SVGAGI (reference sequence). V lost 5 bases, J lost 5 bases, and 3 bases lay in between. This CDR3 reads CASSSNEKLFF. The CDR3 bases are TGTGCCAGCAGTAGCAATGAAAAACTGTTTTTT.

Only a few counts were recorded for this clone. The chain uses TRBV7-9 and TRBJ1-4; 8 bases are a match to TRBD1. The CDR3 is 15 residues long. Germline V gene lookup returns CDR1 SEHNR and CDR2 FQNEAQ (reference sequence). V lost 5 bases, J lost 7 bases, and 9 bases stayed unmatched. The CDR3 DNA reads TGTGCCAGCAGCCGTACGGCAGGGGGCGGTGAAAAACTGTTTTTT. Translation: CASSRTAGGGEKLFF.

This clone has only one observation. V and J are TRBV28 and TRBJ2-5; the D is unclear. V lost 7 bases and J 5 bases, leaving 11 bases between the germline ends. CDR1 and CDR2 from the germline V gene are MDHEN and SYDVKM. CDR3 size: 12 residues. The CDR3 here is CASNTARETQYF. CDR3 DNA sequence: TGTGCCAGCAATACAGCTCGGGAGACCCAGTACTTC.

CDR3 sequence: CASTELYGYTF. CDR3 nucleotide sequence: TGTGCCAGCACCGAGCTATATGGCTACACCTTC. The chain recombines TRBV2 with TRBJ1-2; D ambiguous. Germline lookup yields CDR1 SNHLY and CDR2 FYNNEI. The length of the CDR3 is 11 residues. V was cut by 7 bases and J by 5 bases, with 8 bases left in between.

This clone is a singleton in its sample. No conserved phenylalanine or tryptophan ends this CDR3, so it is likely a read error. V is TRBV15 and J is TRBJ1-1, with D tentatively TRBD1 (6 bases). This CDR3 comprises 15 residues. Germline loops: CDR1 LNHNV, CDR2 YYDKDF (reference sequence). V lost 9 bases and J 5 bases, leaving 22 bases between the germline ends. DNA of the CDR3: TGTGCCACGGGGTCAGGGACAACACTGAGGACTGAAGCTTTCGTT. Encoded protein: CATGSGTTLRTEAFV.

The chain recombines TRBV5-1 with TRBJ2-1; weak D call: TRBD2 (6 bases). The CDR3 length is 15 residues. Germline V gene sequence: CDR1 SGHRS, CDR2 YFSETQ. The V end lost 1 base, the J end lost 7 bases, and 15 bases lay between the germline ends. The CDR3 sequence is CASSLLLARGNEQFF. In nucleotides, the CDR3 is TGCGCCAGCAGCTTGTTACTAGCACGAGGGAATGAGCAGTTCTTC.

The rearrangement uses TRBV7-9 and TRBJ2-3; 8 positions agree with TRBD2. V was pared by 11 bases and J by 0 bases, with 19 bases of the junction left unmatched. The germline V gene encodes CDR1 SEHNR and CDR2 FQNEAQ (reference sequence). The CDR3 has 18 amino acids. CDR3 nucleotide sequence: TGTGCCGCAACCCCCCGAGGGATTAGCGGGACTAGCACAGATACGCAGTATTTT. Amino acid sequence: CAATPRGISGTSTDTQYF.

The chain links TRBV5-1 to TRBJ2-5; 14 nucleotides align to TRBD2. V trimming: 4 bases; J trimming: 3 bases; junction bases outside the gene matches: 8. The CDR3 runs to 17 residues. Germline V lookup: CDR1 SGHRS, CDR2 YFSETQ. Here the CDR3 reads CASSPLPTSGREETQYF. In DNA, the CDR3 is TGCGCCAGCAGCCCCCTCCCGACTAGCGGGAGGGAAGAGACCCAGTACTTC.

This clone has just a few counts. The chain employs TRBV6-5 and TRBJ2-5; a possible D gene is TRBD2 (5 bases). The V gene lost 5 bases and the J gene lost 5 bases, with 15 bases spanning the gap. The CDR3 sequence is 14 residues long. Germline V lookup: CDR1 MNHEY, CDR2 SVGAGI. Here the CDR3 reads CASSAGGLVETQYF. CDR3 DNA sequence: TGTGCCAGCAGTGCCGGCGGGCTGGTGGAGACCCAGTACTTC.

The chain links TRBV6-6 to TRBJ2-7, with D hard to call. Trimming cost V 5 bases and J 0 bases, with 11 bases left between them. Germline V gene sequence: CDR1 MNHNY, CDR2 SVGAGI (reference sequence). CDR3 length equals 14 residues. CDR3 nucleotide sequence: TGTGCCAGCAGTCATACAAAAAGCTCCTACGAGCAGTACTTC. It specifies CASSHTKSSYEQYF.

The chain uses TRBV5-4 and TRBJ2-1; D unclear. The CDR3 is 13 residues long. Trimming cost V 4 bases and J 10 bases, with 15 bases left between them. Germline values: CDR1 SGHNT, CDR2 YYREEE (reference sequence). The CDR3 coding sequence is TGTGCCAGCAGCACGGCACTAAGGCCAGAGCAGTTCTTC. Protein: CASSTALRPEQFF.

The V gene is TRBV2, the J gene TRBJ2-6, with TRBD2 identical over 8 bases. V was clipped by 2 bases and J by 4 bases; unmatched bases: 19. This CDR3 contains 21 residues. The V gene's germline CDR1 is SNHLY and CDR2 FYNNEI. This CDR3 is CASSEYGGVREFVAGANVLTF. CDR3 DNA: TGTGCCAGCAGTGAATACGGGGGGGTCAGGGAGTTTGTTGCAGGGGCCAACGTCCTGACTTTC.

V gene TRBV4-2 combines with J gene TRBJ2-3; 8 nucleotides match TRBD2. This CDR3 comprises 15 residues. V gave up 4 bases and J gave up 0 bases; unmatched junction bases: 3. CDR1 and CDR2 from the germline V gene are LGHNA and YNFKEQ. In DNA form, the CDR3 reads TGTGCCAGCAGCCCATTAGCGGGGAGCACAGATACGCAGTATTTT. It encodes CASSPLAGSTDTQYF.

This clone was observed a few times. The CDR3, as DNA: TGTGCCAGCAGTTATAGCAGGGACTACGAGCAGTACTTC. This encodes CASSYSRDYEQYF. V gene TRBV6-6 combines with J gene TRBJ2-7, with a possible D match to TRBD1 (5 bases). Germline lookup yields CDR1 MNHNY and CDR2 SVGAGI (reference sequence). The CDR3 sequence is 13 residues long. Trimming stripped 3 bases from V and 3 bases from J, with 9 bases between.

The chain combines TRBV4-1 with TRBJ2-5; 8 bases align to TRBD2. The CDR3 spans 15 residues. V dropped 4 bases and J dropped 5; count of bases not matched to a gene: 9. CDR1 and CDR2 (germline): MGHRA, YSYEKL. Here the CDR3 DNA reads TGCGCCAGCAGCCCAGTGGGACTAGGGGCTGAGACCCAGTACTTC. Protein sequence: CASSPVGLGAETQYF.

The V call is TRBV7-9, the J call TRBJ1-1; TRBD1 aligns across 11 bases. The V gene end was trimmed by 7 bases and the J gene end by 4 bases; junction bases not matched to a gene: 8. The CDR3 length is 15 residues. Germline CDR1 is SEHNR and CDR2 is FQNEAQ (reference sequence). The CDR3 nucleotides are TGTGCCAGCATTGGGGGGGGGACAGGGGGCACTGAAGCTTTCTTT. This gives the protein CASIGGGTGGTEAFF.

This clone was recorded only once. The rearrangement joins TRBV30 to TRBJ1-1, with 7 bases matching TRBD1. The CDR3 is 15 amino acids. The J segment lost 4 bases and the V segment lost 4 bases, leaving 12 bases of the junction unmatched. CDR1 is GTSNPN and CDR2 is SVGIG in the germline V gene (reference sequence). This chain's CDR3 is CAWNPPGGGRTEAFF. CDR3 sequence (DNA): TGTGCCTGGAACCCCCCAGGGGGTGGGCGCACTGAAGCTTTCTTT.

This clone was seen just once. The gene calls are TRBV27 and TRBJ2-7; 8 bases are shared with TRBD1. Germline loops: CDR1 MNHEY, CDR2 SMNVEV (reference sequence). CDR3 length equals 16 residues. The V segment lost 4 bases and the J segment 2 bases; nucleotides outside the gene matches: 10. This chain's CDR3 is CASSSAGGGPTYEQYF. CDR3 sequence (DNA): TGTGCCAGCAGTTCCGCAGGGGGCGGGCCGACCTACGAGCAGTACTTC.

V usage is TRBV4-1 and J usage is TRBJ1-2; no reliable D call. Germline CDR1 and CDR2: MGHRA and YSYEKL. The CDR3 totals 15 residues. Trimming took 0 bases from V and 4 from J, leaving 12 bases between them. The CDR3: CASSQEGRHSYGYTF. Here the CDR3 DNA reads TGCGCCAGCAGCCAAGAGGGGAGGCACTCCTATGGCTACACCTTC.

The DNA for the CDR3 is TGCGCCAGCAGCCAGGTCGAACTAGCGGGGGGAAGCGCCTACGAGCAGTACTTC. As protein: CASSQVELAGGSAYEQYF. The rearrangement uses TRBV5-1 and TRBJ2-7; 12 bases fit TRBD2. The CDR3 runs 18 residues. Germline assignment: CDR1 SGHRS and CDR2 YFSETQ. V lost 4 bases to trimming and J lost 2 bases; unmatched junction nucleotides: 13.

In nucleotides, the CDR3 is TGTGCCATCAGTGAGTCGACAGGTGTGGGCGGTCAGCCCCAGCATTTT. Its translation: CAISESTGVGGQPQHF. The chain uses TRBV10-3 and TRBJ1-5; the D gene is possibly TRBD1 (6 bases). The CDR3 length is 16 residues. Deletions cut 0 bases from V and 6 bases from J, with 15 bases between. CDR1 and CDR2 (germline): ENHRY, SYGVKD.